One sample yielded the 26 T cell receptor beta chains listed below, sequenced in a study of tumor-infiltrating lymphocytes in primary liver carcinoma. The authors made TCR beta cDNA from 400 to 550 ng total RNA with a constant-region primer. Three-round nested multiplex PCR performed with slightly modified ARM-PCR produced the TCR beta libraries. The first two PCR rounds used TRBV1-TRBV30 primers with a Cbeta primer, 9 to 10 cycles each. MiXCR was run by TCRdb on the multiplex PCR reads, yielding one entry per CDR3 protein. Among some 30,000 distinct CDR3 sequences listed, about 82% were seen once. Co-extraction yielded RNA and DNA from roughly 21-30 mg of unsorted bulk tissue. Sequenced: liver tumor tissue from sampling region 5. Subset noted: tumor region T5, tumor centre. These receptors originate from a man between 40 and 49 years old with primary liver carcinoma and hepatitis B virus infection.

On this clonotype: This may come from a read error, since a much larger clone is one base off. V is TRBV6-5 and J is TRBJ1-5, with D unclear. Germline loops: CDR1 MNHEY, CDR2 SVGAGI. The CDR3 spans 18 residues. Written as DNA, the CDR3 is TGTACCAGCAGTTATACCCGGCCGGCAGCCACTAGCAATCAGCCCCAGCATTTT. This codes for CTSSYTRPAATSNQPQHF.

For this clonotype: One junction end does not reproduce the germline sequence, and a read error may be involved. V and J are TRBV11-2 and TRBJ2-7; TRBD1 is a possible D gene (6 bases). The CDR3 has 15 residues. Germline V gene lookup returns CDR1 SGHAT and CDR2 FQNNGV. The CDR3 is CACSQPNAQGGDQYF. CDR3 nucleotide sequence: TGTGCCTGCAGCCAACCTAATGCACAGGGCGGTGACCAGTACTTC. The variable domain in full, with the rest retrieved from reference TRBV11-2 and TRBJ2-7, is EAGVAQSPRYKIIEKRQSVAFWCNPISGHATLYWYQQILGQGPKLLIQFQNNGVVDDSQLPKDRFSAERLKGVDSTLKIQPAKLEDSAVYLCACSQPNAQGGDQYFGPGTRLTVT.

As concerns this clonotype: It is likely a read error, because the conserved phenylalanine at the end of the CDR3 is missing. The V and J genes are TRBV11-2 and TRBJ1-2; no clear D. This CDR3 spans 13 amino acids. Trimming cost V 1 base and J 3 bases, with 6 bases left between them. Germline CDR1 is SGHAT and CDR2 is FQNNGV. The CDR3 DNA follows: TGTGCCAGCAGCTTAGGAACTGACTATGGCTACACCATC. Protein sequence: CASSLGTDYGYTI.

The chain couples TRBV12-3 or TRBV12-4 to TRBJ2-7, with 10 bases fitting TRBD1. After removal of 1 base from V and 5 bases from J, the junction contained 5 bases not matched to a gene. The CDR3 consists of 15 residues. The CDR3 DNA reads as TGTGCCAGCAGTTTAGTGACAGGGGGCACCCACGAGCAGTACTTC. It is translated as CASSLVTGGTHEQYF.

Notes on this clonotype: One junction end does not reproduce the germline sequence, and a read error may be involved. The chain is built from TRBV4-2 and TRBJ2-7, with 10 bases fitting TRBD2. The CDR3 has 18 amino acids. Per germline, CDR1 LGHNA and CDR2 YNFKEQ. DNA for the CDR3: TGTGCCAGCAGTGGGAAACCGGGACTAGCGAGAGGGCCACACGAGCAGTATTTC. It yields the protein CASSGKPGLARGPHEQYF.

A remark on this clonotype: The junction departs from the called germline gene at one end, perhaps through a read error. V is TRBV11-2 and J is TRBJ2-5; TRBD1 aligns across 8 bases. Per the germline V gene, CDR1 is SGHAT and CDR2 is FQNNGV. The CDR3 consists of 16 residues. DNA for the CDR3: TGTGTCAGCAGCTTAACAGCAGGGGGCTCGGAGGAGGCCCAGTACTTC. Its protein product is CVSSLTAGGSEEAQYF. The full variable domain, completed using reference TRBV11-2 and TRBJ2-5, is EAGVAQSPRYKIIEKRQSVAFWCNPISGHATLYWYQQILGQGPKLLIQFQNNGVVDDSQLPKDRFSAERLKGVDSTLKIQPAKLEDSAVYLCVSSLTAGGSEEAQYFGPGTRLLVL.

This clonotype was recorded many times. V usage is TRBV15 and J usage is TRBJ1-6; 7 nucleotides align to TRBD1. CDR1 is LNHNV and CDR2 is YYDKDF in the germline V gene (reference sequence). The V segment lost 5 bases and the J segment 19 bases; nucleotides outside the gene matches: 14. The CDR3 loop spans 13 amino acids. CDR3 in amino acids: CATSGNRDSQQHF. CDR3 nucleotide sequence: TGTGCCACCAGCGGAAACCGGGACAGCCAACAACACTTT.

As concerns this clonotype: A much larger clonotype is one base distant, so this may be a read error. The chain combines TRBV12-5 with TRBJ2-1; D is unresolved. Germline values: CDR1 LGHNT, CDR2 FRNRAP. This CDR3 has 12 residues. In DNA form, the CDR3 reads TGTGATAGTGGTCTAACTTGGGATGAGCAGTTCTTC. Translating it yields CDSGLTWDEQFF.

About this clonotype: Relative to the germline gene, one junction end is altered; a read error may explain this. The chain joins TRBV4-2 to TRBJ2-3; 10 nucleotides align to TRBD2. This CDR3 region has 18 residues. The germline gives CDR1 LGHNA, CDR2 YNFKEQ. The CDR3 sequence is CVSSQVMLLAGVTDTQYF. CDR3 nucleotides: TGTGTCAGCAGCCAAGTGATGCTTCTAGCGGGAGTGACAGATACGCAGTATTTT.

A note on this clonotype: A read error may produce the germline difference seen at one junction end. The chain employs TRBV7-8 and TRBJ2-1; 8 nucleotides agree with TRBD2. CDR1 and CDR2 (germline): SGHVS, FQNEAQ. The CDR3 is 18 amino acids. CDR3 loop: CASSSLGGNGRAYDEQFF. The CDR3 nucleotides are TGTGCCAGCAGCTCCTTGGGAGGTAACGGGAGGGCCTACGATGAGCAGTTCTTC.

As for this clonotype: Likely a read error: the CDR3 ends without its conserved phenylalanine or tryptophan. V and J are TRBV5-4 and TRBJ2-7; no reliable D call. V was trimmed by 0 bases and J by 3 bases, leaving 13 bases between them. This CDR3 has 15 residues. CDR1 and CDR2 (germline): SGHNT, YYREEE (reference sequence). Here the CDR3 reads CASSLGRGSLYEQYS. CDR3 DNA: TGTGCCAGCAGCTTGGGTCGCGGTAGCCTCTACGAGCAGTACTCC.

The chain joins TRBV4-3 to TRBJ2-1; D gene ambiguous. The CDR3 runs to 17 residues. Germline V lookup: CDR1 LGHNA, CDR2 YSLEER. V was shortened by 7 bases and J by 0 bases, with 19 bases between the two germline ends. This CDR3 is CASIKDLGSSSYNEQFF. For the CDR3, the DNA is TGCGCCAGCATTAAAGATCTTGGCAGCAGCTCCTACAATGAGCAGTTCTTC.

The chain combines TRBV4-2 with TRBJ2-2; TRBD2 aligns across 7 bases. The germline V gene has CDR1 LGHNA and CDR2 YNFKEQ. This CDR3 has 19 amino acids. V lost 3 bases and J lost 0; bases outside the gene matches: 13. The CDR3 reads CASSQALVGGLANTGELFF. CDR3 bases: TGTGCCAGCAGCCAGGCGCTAGTGGGGGGGTTAGCGAACACCGGGGAGCTGTTTTTT.

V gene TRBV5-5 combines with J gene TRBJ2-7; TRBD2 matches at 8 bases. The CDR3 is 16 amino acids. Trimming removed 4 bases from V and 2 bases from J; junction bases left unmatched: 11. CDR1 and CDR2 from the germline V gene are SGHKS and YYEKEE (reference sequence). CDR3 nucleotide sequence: TGTGCCAGCAGCGGGGGATGTAGCGGGAATCCCTACGAGCAGTACTTC. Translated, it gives CASSGGCSGNPYEQYF.

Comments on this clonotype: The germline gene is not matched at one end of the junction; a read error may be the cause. The CDR3 DNA reads TGTGCCGTCAGTGCCGAGACTGAAGCTTTCTTT. This codes for CAVSAETEAFF. The chain has TRBV10-3 and TRBJ1-1; D not resolved. Per germline, CDR1 ENHRY and CDR2 SYGVKD. This CDR3 spans 11 amino acids.

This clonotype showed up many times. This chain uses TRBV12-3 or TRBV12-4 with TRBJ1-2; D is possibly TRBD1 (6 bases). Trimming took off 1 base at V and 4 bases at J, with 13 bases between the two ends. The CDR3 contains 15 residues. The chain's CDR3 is CASSLGGGRAYGYTF. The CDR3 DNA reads TGTGCCAGCAGTTTAGGGGGGGGGCGCGCCTATGGCTACACCTTC.

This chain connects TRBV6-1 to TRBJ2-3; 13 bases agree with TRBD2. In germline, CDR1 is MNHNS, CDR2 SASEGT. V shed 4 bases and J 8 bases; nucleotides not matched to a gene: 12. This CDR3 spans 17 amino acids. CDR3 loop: CASSVGGTSGTWGTQYF. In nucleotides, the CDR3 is TGTGCCAGCAGTGTCGGAGGGACTAGCGGGACATGGGGTACGCAGTATTTT.

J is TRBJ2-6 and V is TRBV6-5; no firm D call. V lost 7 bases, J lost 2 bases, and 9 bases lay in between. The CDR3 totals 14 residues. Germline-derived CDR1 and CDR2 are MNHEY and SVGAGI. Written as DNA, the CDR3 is TGTGCCAGCAATGGAGTCCCTGGGGCCAACGTCCTGACTTTC. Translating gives CASNGVPGANVLTF.

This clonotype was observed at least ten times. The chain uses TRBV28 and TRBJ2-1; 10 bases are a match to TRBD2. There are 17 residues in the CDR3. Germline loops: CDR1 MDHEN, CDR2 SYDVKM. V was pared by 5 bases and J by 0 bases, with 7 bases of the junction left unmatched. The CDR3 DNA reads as TGTGCCAGCAGTCACGGACTAGCGGTTACCTCCTACAATGAGCAGTTCTTC. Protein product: CASSHGLAVTSYNEQFF.

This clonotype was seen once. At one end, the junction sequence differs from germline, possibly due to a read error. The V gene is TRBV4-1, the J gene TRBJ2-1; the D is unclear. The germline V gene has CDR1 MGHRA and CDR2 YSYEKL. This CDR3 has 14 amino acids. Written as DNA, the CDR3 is TGCGCCAGCAGCCATGAGAATATATACAATGAGCAGATCTTC. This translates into CASSHENIYNEQIF.

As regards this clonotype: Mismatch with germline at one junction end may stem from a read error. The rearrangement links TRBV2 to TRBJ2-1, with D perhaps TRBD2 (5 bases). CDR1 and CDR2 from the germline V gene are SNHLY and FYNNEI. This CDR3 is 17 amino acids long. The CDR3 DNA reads TGTGCCAGGAGTGAAGCCCCTACTGGAGGACCCTACAATGAGCAGTTCTTC. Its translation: CARSEAPTGGPYNEQFF.

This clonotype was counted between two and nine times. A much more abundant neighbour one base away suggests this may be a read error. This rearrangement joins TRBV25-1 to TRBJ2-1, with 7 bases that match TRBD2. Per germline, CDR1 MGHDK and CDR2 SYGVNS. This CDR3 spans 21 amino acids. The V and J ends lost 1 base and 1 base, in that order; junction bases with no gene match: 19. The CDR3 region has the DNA TGTGCCAGCAGTGAATGGGGTTCGGATAGAGTAGCGGGTGGTTCCTACAATGAGCAGTTCTTC. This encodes CASSEWGSDRVAGGSYNEQFF.

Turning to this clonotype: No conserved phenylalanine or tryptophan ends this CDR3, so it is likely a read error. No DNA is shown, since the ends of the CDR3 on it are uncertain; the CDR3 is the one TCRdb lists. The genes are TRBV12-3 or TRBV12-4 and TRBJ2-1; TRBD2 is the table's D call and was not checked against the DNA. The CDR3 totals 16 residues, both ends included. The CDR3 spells CASSRTAGSLYNELFL.

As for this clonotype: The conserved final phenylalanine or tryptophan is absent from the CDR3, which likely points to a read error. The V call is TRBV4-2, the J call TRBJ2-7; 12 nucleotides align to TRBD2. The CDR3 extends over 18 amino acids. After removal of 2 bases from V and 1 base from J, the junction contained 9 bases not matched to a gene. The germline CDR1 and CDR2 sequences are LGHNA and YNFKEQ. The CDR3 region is CASSQYGLAGIESYEQYL. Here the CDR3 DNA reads TGTGCCAGCAGCCAATACGGACTAGCGGGGATCGAATCCTACGAGCAGTACTTA.

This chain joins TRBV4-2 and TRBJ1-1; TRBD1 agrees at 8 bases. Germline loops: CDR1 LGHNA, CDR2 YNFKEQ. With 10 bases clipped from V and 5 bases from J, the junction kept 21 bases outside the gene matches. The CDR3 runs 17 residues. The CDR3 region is CANRQEYGQGFWTEAFF. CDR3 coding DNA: TGTGCCAACAGACAAGAGTATGGACAGGGTTTTTGGACTGAAGCTTTCTTT.

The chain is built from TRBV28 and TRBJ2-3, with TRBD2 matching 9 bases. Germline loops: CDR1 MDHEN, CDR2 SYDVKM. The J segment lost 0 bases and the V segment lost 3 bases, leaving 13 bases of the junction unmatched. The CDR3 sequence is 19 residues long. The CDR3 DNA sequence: TGTGCCAGCAGTTTGTGGCTGAGACTAGCGGTTTTTAGCACAGATACGCAGTATTTT. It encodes CASSLWLRLAVFSTDTQYF.